Each of the 26 T cell receptor beta chains below was sequenced from the same sample in a study of blood T cell repertoires in COVID-19. Only in-frame clones appear in the TCRdb table, and some are missing; sequencing was by immunoSEQ multiplex PCR. The sample records 300,000 to 350,000 clones, over 70% being singletons. Source material: PBMCs or T cells enriched from blood (not recorded which). These receptors came from a man younger than 40 who had recovered from COVID-19.

V usage is TRBV7-9 and J usage is TRBJ1-2; D is uncertain. The germline gives CDR1 SEHNR, CDR2 FQNEAQ (reference sequence). Trimming shortened V by 4 bases and J by 5 bases, and 20 bases separated the two germline ends. This CDR3 has 16 residues. The CDR3 DNA sequence: TGTGCCAGCAGCTCTACACATTATTACCTAGGTTATGGCTACACCTTC. This codes for CASSSTHYYLGYGYTF.

The V gene is TRBV3-1 (or the pseudogene TRBV3-2), the J gene TRBJ2-7, with D possibly being TRBD2 (5 bases). Germline CDR1 reads LGHDT; CDR2 reads YNNKEL (reference sequence). This CDR3 comprises 13 residues. V was cut by 4 bases and J by 2 bases, with 9 bases left in between. The CDR3 nucleotides read TGTGCCAGCAGCCTAACTAGGCCCTACGAGCAGTACTTC. This codes for CASSLTRPYEQYF.

The V and J genes are TRBV4-1 and TRBJ2-2; 8 nucleotides line up with TRBD1. Looked up from germline, CDR1 is MGHRA and CDR2 is YSYEKL. CDR3 length: 16 amino acids. Trimming at V came to 4 bases and at J to 2 bases, leaving 6 bases not matched to a gene. The CDR3 reads CASSPRQGTNTGELFF. The CDR3 DNA is TGCGCCAGCAGCCCTCGACAGGGGACTAACACCGGGGAGCTGTTTTTT.

The table lists this clone with a count of one. The J gene is TRBJ2-1, the V gene TRBV2, with 10 bases matching TRBD1. The germline gives CDR1 SNHLY, CDR2 FYNNEI. The CDR3 spans 11 residues. With V trimmed by 10 bases and J by 7 bases, 1 base remained unmatched. Here the CDR3 reads CATGQGNEQFF. The CDR3 DNA reads TGTGCCACGGGACAGGGGAATGAGCAGTTCTTC.

This chain links TRBV12-3 or TRBV12-4 with TRBJ1-5, with D hard to call. V was pared by 4 bases and J by 2 bases, with 6 bases between. The CDR3 has 13 amino acids. The CDR3 DNA reads TGTGCCAGCAGTTCAGATGGCAATCAGCCCCAGCATTTT. Translation gives CASSSDGNQPQHF.

V usage is TRBV10-1 and J usage is TRBJ2-7, with D uncertain. The germline V gene has CDR1 WNHNN and CDR2 SYGVQD (reference sequence). The CDR3 runs 14 residues. V shed 3 bases and J shed 0 bases, with 9 bases lying between them. CDR3 sequence reads: CASSDPLSSYEQYF. CDR3 DNA: TGCGCCAGCAGTGATCCGTTGAGCTCCTACGAGCAGTACTTC.

The gene calls are TRBV28 and TRBJ1-6; D uncertain. The V end was cut by 2 bases, the J end by 14 bases, with 19 bases between. CDR3 length: 15 residues. Germline CDR1 is MDHEN and CDR2 is SYDVKM. The CDR3 is CASSLPAGEVATLHF. The CDR3 DNA follows: TGTGCCAGCAGTTTACCGGCCGGGGAAGTGGCCACCCTCCACTTT.

V and J are TRBV27 and TRBJ1-2; TRBD1 aligns across 9 bases. J lost 3 bases, V lost 6 bases, and 14 bases had no gene match. The CDR3 is 17 amino acids. CDR1 MNHEY and CDR2 SMNVEV come from the germline V gene (reference sequence). The CDR3 bases are TGTGCCAGCAGCTCGGGAGGGACAGGGTCTTATCACTATGGCTACACCTTC. It is translated as CASSSGGTGSYHYGYTF.

This chain links TRBV5-8 with TRBJ2-5, with 8 positions matching TRBD2. Germline V gives CDR1 SGHTS, CDR2 YDEGEE. The CDR3 extends over 14 amino acids. Losses at the gene ends were 4 bases for V and 4 bases for J; bases not matched to a gene: 6. CDR3 residues: CASSQGTSLETQYF. DNA of the CDR3: TGTGCCAGCAGCCAAGGGACTAGTCTAGAGACCCAGTACTTC.

This clone was observed once. The rearrangement joins TRBV2 to TRBJ2-2; TRBD2 aligns across 11 bases. V was pared by 7 bases and J by 8 bases, with 9 bases of the junction left unmatched. CDR1 and CDR2 from the germline V gene are SNHLY and FYNNEI. The CDR3 totals 15 residues. The DNA of the CDR3 is TGTGCCAGCACCGGCTTTAGCGGGGGGGTAGGGGAGCTGTTTTTT. Translation: CASTGFSGGVGELFF.

This rearrangement joins TRBV4-1 to TRBJ2-3, with 8 positions matching TRBD1. This CDR3 spans 15 amino acids. CDR1 MGHRA and CDR2 YSYEKL come from the germline V gene. Trimming at V came to 4 bases and at J to 1 base, leaving 4 bases not matched to a gene. The DNA for the CDR3 is TGCGCCAGCAGCCCGACAGGGGCGGGCACAGATACGCAGTATTTT. Translating it yields CASSPTGAGTDTQYF.

The rearrangement uses TRBV6-1 and TRBJ2-5; maybe TRBD1 (6 bases). Trimming pared 2 bases from V and 5 bases from J, leaving 18 bases between. CDR1 and CDR2 (germline): MNHNS, SASEGT. The CDR3 extends over 16 amino acids. The CDR3: CASSELGRGSLETQYF. DNA for the CDR3: TGTGCCAGCAGTGAACTTGGCAGGGGAAGTTTGGAGACCCAGTACTTC.

This clone came up once. V is TRBV7-9 and J is TRBJ1-1; D unclear. The germline gives CDR1 SEHNR, CDR2 FQNEAQ (reference sequence). The ends were cut back, 6 bases at V and 0 bases at J, with 8 bases in the middle. The CDR3 has 13 residues. In DNA form, the CDR3 reads TGTGCCAGCAGTCGGACTGTGAACACTGAAGCTTTCTTT. Its translation: CASSRTVNTEAFF. The whole variable domain, filled in from reference TRBV7-9 and TRBJ1-1, reads DTGVSQNPRHKITKRGQNVTFRCDPISEHNRLYWYRQTLGQGPEFLTYFQNEAQLEKSRLLSDRFSAERPKGSFSTLEIQRTEQGDSAMYLCASSRTVNTEAFFGQGTRLTVV.

The chain employs TRBV2 and TRBJ1-1, with a weak D call TRBD1 (6 bases). Germline assignment: CDR1 SNHLY and CDR2 FYNNEI. This CDR3 comprises 14 residues. V lost 5 bases and J 3 bases, leaving 13 bases between the germline ends. The CDR3 DNA sequence: TGTGCCAGCAGTATGGACAGAAGTTACACTGAAGCTTTCTTT. Protein sequence: CASSMDRSYTEAFF. Looking up the rest from reference TRBV2 and TRBJ1-1 gives the full variable domain: EPEVTQTPSHQVTQMGQEVILRCVPISNHLYFYWYRQILGQKVEFLVSFYNNEISEKSEIFDDQFSVERPDGSNFTLKIRSTKLEDSAMYFCASSMDRSYTEAFFGQGTRLTVV.

Comments on this clone: At one end the junction does not follow the germline gene, possibly because of a read error. This rearrangement joins TRBV5-1 to TRBJ2-7; D is unclear. Germline values: CDR1 SGHRS, CDR2 YFSETQ. The CDR3 spans 14 residues. The CDR3: CASSLEADNYEEYF. The CDR3 coding sequence is TGCGCCAGCAGCTTGGAGGCAGATAACTACGAGGAGTACTTC. The whole variable domain, remainder taken from reference TRBV5-1 and TRBJ2-7, is KAGVTQTPRYLIKTRGQQVTLSCSPISGHRSVSWYQQTPGQGLQFLFEYFSETQRNKGNFPGRFSGRQFSNSRSEMNVSTLELGDSALYLCASSLEADNYEEYFGPGTRLTVT.

J is TRBJ1-6 and V is TRBV6-6; TRBD1 might be the D (5 bases). Germline V lookup: CDR1 MNHNY, CDR2 SVGAGI (reference sequence). The CDR3 runs to 13 residues. V lost 8 bases and J lost 4, with 9 bases in between. As DNA, the CDR3 is TGTGCCAGCGTGACAGAGTATAATTCACCCCTCCACTTT. Translated: CASVTEYNSPLHF.

The chain links TRBV15 to TRBJ2-1, with D possibly TRBD2 on 6 matching bases. The germline gives CDR1 LNHNV, CDR2 YYDKDF (reference sequence). This CDR3 has 14 amino acids. V shed 4 bases and J shed 4 bases, with 11 bases lying between them. CDR3 residues: CATSIWGVYNEQFF. In nucleotides, the CDR3 is TGTGCCACCAGCATCTGGGGGGTATACAATGAGCAGTTCTTC.

The chain combines TRBV5-4 with TRBJ2-7, with TRBD1 matching 7 bases. There are 15 residues in the CDR3. Germline CDR1 is SGHNT and CDR2 is YYREEE (reference sequence). Unmatched junction bases numbered 11, after V lost 2 bases and J lost 6 bases. The CDR3 DNA follows: TGTGCCAGCAGCTTCATCACCGGGACAGAGGGCGAGCAGTACTTC. It encodes CASSFITGTEGEQYF.

In this sample, this clone turned up once. The chain combines TRBV3-1 (or the pseudogene TRBV3-2) with TRBJ1-2; possible D gene TRBD1, 6 bases. Germline V gene lookup returns CDR1 LGHDT and CDR2 YNNKEL (reference sequence). This CDR3 contains 15 residues. V was clipped by 5 bases and J by 8 bases, with 21 bases between them. The CDR3 here is CASSARKTGGWGYTF. CDR3 nucleotides: TGTGCCAGCAGCGCTCGCAAGACAGGCGGGTGGGGCTACACCTTC.

In this sample, this clone turned up a few times. CDR3 sequence reads: CASSPTGGDGYTF. The CDR3 region has the DNA TGTGCCAGCTCACCGACAGGGGGCGATGGCTACACCTTC. This chain connects TRBV18 to TRBJ1-2, with TRBD1 identical over 10 bases. The CDR3 runs to 13 residues. The germline gives CDR1 KGHSH, CDR2 LQKENI. J was trimmed by 6 bases and V by 3 bases; bases with no gene match: 1.

This clone has just one count. The chain employs TRBV19 and TRBJ2-6; TRBD1 matches at 7 bases. Trimming at V came to 9 bases and at J to 1 base, leaving 12 bases not matched to a gene. Germline V gene sequence: CDR1 LNHDA, CDR2 SQIVND (reference sequence). The CDR3 totals 17 residues. CDR3 sequence (DNA): TGTGCCAGCACCTGGGACAGCTGGGCGTCTGGGGCCAACGTCCTGACTTTC. This gives the protein CASTWDSWASGANVLTF.

The chain couples TRBV4-1 to TRBJ2-5; 9 nucleotides line up with TRBD1. This CDR3 region has 16 residues. The V gene's germline CDR1 is MGHRA and CDR2 YSYEKL. J gave up 2 bases and V 5 bases, and 9 bases lay outside the gene matches. CDR3 residues: CASSNPGQGYQETQYF. The CDR3 bases are TGCGCCAGCAGCAACCCGGGACAGGGATATCAAGAGACCCAGTACTTC.

This sequence joins TRBV6-5 and TRBJ1-3; the D is unclear. The V end was cut by 8 bases, the J end by 0 bases, with 11 bases between. The CDR3 totals 14 residues. Germline V gives CDR1 MNHEY, CDR2 SVGAGI. CDR3 region: CASWAGYSGNTIYF. The CDR3 coding sequence is TGTGCCAGCTGGGCAGGCTACTCTGGAAACACCATATATTTT.

The rearrangement uses TRBV19 and TRBJ1-6, with TRBD1 matching 8 bases. Germline V lookup: CDR1 LNHDA, CDR2 SQIVND (reference sequence). The CDR3 length is 15 residues. V trimming: 3 bases; J trimming: 8 bases; junction bases outside the gene matches: 6. The CDR3: CASSINRGIDSPLHF. DNA for the CDR3: TGTGCCAGTAGTATCAACAGGGGGATCGATTCACCCCTCCACTTT.

This clone has just one count. The chain recombines TRBV4-2 with TRBJ2-5; 7 nucleotides line up with TRBD2. V gave up 2 bases and J gave up 4 bases; unmatched junction bases: 10. Germline values: CDR1 LGHNA, CDR2 YNFKEQ. The CDR3 covers 16 residues. The CDR3 here is CASSQKAGEVGETQYF. In nucleotides, the CDR3 is TGTGCCAGCAGCCAAAAGGCGGGGGAGGTGGGAGAGACCCAGTACTTC.

The CDR3 is CASSRRVPGTEAFF. The CDR3, as DNA: TGCGCCAGCAGCCGCAGGGTTCCGGGCACTGAAGCTTTCTTT. V usage is TRBV5-1 and J usage is TRBJ1-1, with D possibly TRBD1 on 5 matching bases. The CDR3 spans 14 residues. The germline V gene has CDR1 SGHRS and CDR2 YFSETQ. Trimming cost V 4 bases and J 4 bases, with 14 bases left between them.